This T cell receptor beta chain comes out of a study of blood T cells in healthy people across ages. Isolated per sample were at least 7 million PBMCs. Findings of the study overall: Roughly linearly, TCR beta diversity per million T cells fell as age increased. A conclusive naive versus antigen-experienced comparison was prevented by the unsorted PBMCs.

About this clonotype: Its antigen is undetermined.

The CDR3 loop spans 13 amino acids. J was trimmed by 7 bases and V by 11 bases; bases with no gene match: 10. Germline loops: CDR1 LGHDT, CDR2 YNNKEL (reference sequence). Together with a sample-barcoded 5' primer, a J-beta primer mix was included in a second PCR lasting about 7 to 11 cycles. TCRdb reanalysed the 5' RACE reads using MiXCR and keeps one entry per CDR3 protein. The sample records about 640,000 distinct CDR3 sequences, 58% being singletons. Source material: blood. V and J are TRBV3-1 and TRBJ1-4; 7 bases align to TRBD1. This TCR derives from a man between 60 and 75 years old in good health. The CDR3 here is CAARDSGGEKLFF. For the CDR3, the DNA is TGTGCCGCCAGGGACAGTGGGGGTGAAAAACTGTTTTTT.